A few counts support the clone carrying this T cell receptor beta chain. Its antigen remains unidentified. Trimming took off 3 bases at V and 8 bases at J, with 15 bases between the two ends. This CDR3 spans 14 amino acids. Germline CDR1 and CDR2: SGHAT and FQDESV (reference sequence). The TCR alpha and TCR beta cDNA libraries, bearing sample barcodes and UMIs, were generated by 5'RACE using constant-segment primers. TCRdb fed the 5' RACE reads into MiXCR, producing one record per CDR3 protein. This sample has about 290,000 distinct CDR3 sequences, with about 16% found just once. The data were obtained in a study of T-cell memory formation after mild COVID-19. Study context: Largely donor-specific sequence clusters came from a couple of donors. Study results and caveats: Contracting clones localized mainly to CM and EM when CD4+ and mainly to EMRA when CD8+.

Sequenced material: PBMCs or a T cell subset sorted from them (not recorded which). The chain combines TRBV11-1 with TRBJ2-3; D might be TRBD2 (6 bases). The clonotype was recovered from a man younger than 35 who had mild COVID-19 (a few samples of this study predate the infection). Cell type and time point are not known. CDR3 nucleotide sequence: TGTGCCAGCAGCTTGGTTGGTACGGGAGCTACGCAGTATTTT. This encodes CASSLVGTGATQYF.